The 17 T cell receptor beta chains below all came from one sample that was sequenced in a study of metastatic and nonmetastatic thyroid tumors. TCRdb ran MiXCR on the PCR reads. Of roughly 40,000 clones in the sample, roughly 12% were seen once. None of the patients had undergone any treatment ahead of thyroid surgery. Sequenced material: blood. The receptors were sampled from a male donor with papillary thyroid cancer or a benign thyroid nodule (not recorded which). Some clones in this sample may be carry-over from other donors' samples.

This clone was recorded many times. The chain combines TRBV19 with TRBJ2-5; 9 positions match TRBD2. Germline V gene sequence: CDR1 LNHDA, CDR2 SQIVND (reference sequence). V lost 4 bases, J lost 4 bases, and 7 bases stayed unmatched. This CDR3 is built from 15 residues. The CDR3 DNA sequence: TGTGCCAGTAGTACCCGGGGTAGCGGGAGAGAGACCCAGTACTTC. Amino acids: CASSTRGSGRETQYF.

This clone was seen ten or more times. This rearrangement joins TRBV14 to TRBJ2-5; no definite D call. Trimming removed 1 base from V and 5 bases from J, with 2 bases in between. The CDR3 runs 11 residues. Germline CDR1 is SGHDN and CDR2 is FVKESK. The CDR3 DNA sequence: TGTGCCAGCAGCCAAGTGGAGACCCAGTACTTC. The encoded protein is CASSQVETQYF. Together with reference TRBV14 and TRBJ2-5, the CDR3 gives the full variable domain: EAGVTQFPSHSVIEKGQTVTLRCDPISGHDNLYWYRRVMGKEIKFLLHFVKESKQDESGMPNNRFLAERTGGTYSTLKVQPAELEDSGVYFCASSQVETQYFGPGTRLLVL.

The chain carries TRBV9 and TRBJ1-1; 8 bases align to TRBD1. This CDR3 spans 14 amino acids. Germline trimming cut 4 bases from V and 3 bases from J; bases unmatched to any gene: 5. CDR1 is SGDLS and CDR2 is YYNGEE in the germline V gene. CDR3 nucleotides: TGTGCCAGCAGCCTGGGGACAGGTGACACTGAAGCTTTCTTT. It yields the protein CASSLGTGDTEAFF.

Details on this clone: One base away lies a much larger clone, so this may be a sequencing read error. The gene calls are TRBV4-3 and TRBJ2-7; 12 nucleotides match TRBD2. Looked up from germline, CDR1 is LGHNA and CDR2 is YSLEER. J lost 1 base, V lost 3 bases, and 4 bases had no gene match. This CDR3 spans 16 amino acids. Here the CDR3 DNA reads TGCGCCAGCAGCCAGGGACTAGCGGGTTATTCCTACGAGCAGTACTTC. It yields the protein CASSQGLAGYSYEQYF.

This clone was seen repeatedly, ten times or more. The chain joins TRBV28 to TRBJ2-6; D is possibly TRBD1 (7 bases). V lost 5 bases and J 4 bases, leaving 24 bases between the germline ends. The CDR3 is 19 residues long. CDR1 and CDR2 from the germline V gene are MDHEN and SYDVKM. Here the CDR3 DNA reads TGTGCCAGCAGTGCCGTCGACAGGGAGGTTGTCGGCGGGGCCAACGTCCTGACTTTC. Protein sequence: CASSAVDREVVGGANVLTF.

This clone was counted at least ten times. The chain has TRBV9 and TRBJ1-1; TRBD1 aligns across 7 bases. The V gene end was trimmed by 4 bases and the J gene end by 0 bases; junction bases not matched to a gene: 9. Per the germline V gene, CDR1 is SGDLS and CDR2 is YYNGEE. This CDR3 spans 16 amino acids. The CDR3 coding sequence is TGTGCCAGCAGCCCAGGGGGGCGCTTGATGAACACTGAAGCTTTCTTT. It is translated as CASSPGGRLMNTEAFF.

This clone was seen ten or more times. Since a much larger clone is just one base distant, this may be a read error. CDR3: CASRLQGGEDTQYF. The CDR3 DNA sequence: TGTGCCAGCAGATTACAGGGAGGAGAGGATACGCAGTATTTT. This chain connects TRBV27 to TRBJ2-3; D may be TRBD1 or TRBD2 (6 bases each). Trimming removed 6 bases from V and 6 bases from J, with 16 bases in between. Germline V lookup: CDR1 MNHEY, CDR2 SMNVEV (reference sequence). The CDR3 loop spans 14 amino acids.

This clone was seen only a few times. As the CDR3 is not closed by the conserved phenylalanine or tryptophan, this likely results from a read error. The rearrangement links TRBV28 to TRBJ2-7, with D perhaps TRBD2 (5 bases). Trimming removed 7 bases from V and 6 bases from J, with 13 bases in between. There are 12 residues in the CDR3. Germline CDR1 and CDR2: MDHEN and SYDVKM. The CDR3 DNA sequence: TGTGCCAGCAAGCCTAGCAGAGTCGAGCAGTACCTC. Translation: CASKPSRVEQYL.

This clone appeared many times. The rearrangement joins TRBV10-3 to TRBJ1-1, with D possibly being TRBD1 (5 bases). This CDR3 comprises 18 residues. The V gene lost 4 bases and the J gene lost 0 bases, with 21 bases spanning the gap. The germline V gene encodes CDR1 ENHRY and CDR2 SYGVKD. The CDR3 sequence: CAISAPRGTGRMNTEAFF. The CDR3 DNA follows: TGTGCCATCAGTGCCCCCCGGGGGACCGGGAGAATGAACACTGAAGCTTTCTTT.

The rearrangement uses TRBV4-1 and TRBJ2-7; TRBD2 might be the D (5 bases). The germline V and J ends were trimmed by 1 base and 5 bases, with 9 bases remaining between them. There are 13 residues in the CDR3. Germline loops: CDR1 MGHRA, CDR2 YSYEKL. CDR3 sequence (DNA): TGCGCCAGCAGCCAAGGGAGAGGGAACGAGCAGTACTTC. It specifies CASSQGRGNEQYF.

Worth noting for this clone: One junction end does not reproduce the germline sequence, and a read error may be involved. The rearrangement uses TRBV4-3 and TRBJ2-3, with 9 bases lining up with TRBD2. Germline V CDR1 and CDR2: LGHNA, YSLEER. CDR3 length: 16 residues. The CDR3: CSSSQDGTSCTDTQYF. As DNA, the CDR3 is TGCTCCAGCAGCCAAGATGGGACTAGCTGCACAGATACGCAGTATTTT.

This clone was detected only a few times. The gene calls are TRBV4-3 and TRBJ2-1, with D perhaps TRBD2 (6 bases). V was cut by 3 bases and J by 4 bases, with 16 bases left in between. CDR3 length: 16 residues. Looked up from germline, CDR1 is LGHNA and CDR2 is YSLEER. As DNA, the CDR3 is TGCGCCAGCAGCCAGTCCGCGCTACGGGGGTACAATGAGCAGTTCTTC. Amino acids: CASSQSALRGYNEQFF.

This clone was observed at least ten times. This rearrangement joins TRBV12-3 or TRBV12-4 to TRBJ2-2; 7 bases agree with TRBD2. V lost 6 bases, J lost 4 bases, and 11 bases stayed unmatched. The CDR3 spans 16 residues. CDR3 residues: CASSPFSTGGTGELFF. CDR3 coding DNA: TGTGCCAGCAGCCCCTTTTCGACGGGGGGCACCGGGGAGCTGTTTTTT.

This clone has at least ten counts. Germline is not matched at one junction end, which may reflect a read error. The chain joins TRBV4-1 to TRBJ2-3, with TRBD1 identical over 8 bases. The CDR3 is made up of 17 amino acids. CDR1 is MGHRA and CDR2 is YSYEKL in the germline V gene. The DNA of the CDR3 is TGCGCCAGCACCCAAGGGATTCGGGACAGGAACACAGATACGCAGTATTTT. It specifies CASTQGIRDRNTDTQYF.

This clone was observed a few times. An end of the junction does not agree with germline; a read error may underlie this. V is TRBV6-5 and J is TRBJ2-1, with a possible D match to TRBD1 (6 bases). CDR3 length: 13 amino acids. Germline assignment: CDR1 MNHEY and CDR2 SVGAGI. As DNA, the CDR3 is TGTGCCAGCAGTAACAGGGATTACAATGATCAGTTCTTC. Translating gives CASSNRDYNDQFF.

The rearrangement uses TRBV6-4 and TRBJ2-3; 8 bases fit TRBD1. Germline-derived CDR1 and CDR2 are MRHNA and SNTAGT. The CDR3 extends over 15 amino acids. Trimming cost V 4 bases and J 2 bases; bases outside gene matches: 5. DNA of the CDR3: TGTGCCAGCAGTGCCACAGGGGGAGCCACAGATACGCAGTATTTT. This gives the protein CASSATGGATDTQYF.

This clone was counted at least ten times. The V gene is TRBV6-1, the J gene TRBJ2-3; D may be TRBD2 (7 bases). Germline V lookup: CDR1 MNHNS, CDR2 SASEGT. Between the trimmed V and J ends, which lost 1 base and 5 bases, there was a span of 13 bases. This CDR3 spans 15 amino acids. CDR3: CASSEGGGRGDTQYF. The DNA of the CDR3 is TGTGCCAGCAGTGAAGGGGGGGGGCGCGGAGATACGCAGTATTTT.